This is a list of T cell receptor beta chains from one sample in a study of T-cell memory formation after mild COVID-19. TCRdb ran MiXCR on the 5' RACE reads and lists one entry per CDR3 protein. The sample has around 200,000 distinct CDR3 sequences, 20% to 25% seen once; the top ten hold under 30%. The specimen was PBMCs or a T cell subset sorted from them (not recorded which). Receptors originate from an adult woman who had mild COVID-19 (a few samples of this study predate the infection). Cell type and time point are not known. The CDR3 runs from the conserved cysteine through the conserved F or W. The D gene is left open where the match is weak. Size values are once, few and many counts, or a class for expanded clones, and some rows have none.

cdr3_aa	cdr3_nt	d_call	clone_size	v_call	j_call
CSARDLWGGGEQFF	TGCAGTGCTAGAGACCTCTGGGGTGGGGGTGAGCAGTTCTTC	NA	few	TRBV20-1	TRBJ2-1
CASSLINGTALELSPLHF	TGTGCCAGCAGCTTGATCAACGGGACAGCTTTGGAATTATCACCCCTCCACTTT	TRBD1	few	TRBV7-6	TRBJ1-6
CASSCTGCDGYTF	TGTGCCAGCAGTTGCACAGGGTGCGATGGCTACACCTTC	NA	once	TRBV12-3/TRBV12-4	TRBJ1-2
CASSTYQETQYF	TGTGCCAGCAGTACCTACCAAGAGACCCAGTACTTC	NA	few	TRBV25-1	TRBJ2-5
CASSPGISTDTQYF	TGTGCCAGCAGCCCAGGGATCAGCACAGATACGCAGTATTTT	NA	few	TRBV9	TRBJ2-3
CASSRVQGSYEQYF	TGTGCCAGCAGTAGGGTCCAGGGCTCCTACGAGCAGTACTTC	NA	NA	TRBV12-3/TRBV12-4	TRBJ2-7
CASSEASRRIFTDTQYF	TGTGCCAGCAGTGAAGCTAGTAGACGCATCTTCACAGATACGCAGTATTTT	NA	few	TRBV2	TRBJ2-3
CASSLGAGTLYEQYF	TGTGCTAGCAGCTTAGGCGCGGGAACCCTCTACGAGCAGTACTTC	NA	few	TRBV7-7	TRBJ2-7
CASSLVLAIPQETQYF	TGTGCCAGCAGCTTAGTTCTCGCAATCCCCCAAGAGACCCAGTACTTC	NA	NA	TRBV7-8	TRBJ2-5
CASSQEGPGGDTQYF	TGCGCCAGCAGCCAAGAAGGACCAGGGGGAGATACGCAGTATTTT	TRBD1	NA	TRBV4-1	TRBJ2-3
CASSPAGSYNEQFF	TGTGCCAGCAGCCCTGCGGGTTCCTACAATGAGCAGTTCTTC	NA	few	TRBV9	TRBJ2-1
CASSPGTGSYPNGF	TGTGCCAGCAGCCCCGGGACCGGATCGTACCCTAACGGCTTC	NA	few	TRBV5-6	TRBJ1-2
CASSVEDSNGFNYGYTF	TGTGCCAGCAGCGTAGAGGATAGTAACGGATTTAACTATGGCTACACCTTC	NA	NA	TRBV9	TRBJ1-2
CASSDLAGGIQETQYF	TGTGCCAGCAGTGACCTAGCGGGGGGGATCCAAGAGACCCAGTACTTC	TRBD2	NA	TRBV6-1	TRBJ2-5
CASSLVAGAVYNEQFF	TGTGCCAGCAGTTTAGTAGCGGGGGCCGTATACAATGAGCAGTTCTTC	TRBD2	few	TRBV27	TRBJ2-1
CASSPNGGRGTYNEQFF	TGTGCCAGCTCACCTAACGGGGGGCGCGGAACCTACAATGAGCAGTTCTTC	NA	few	TRBV18	TRBJ2-1
CASSYPEEQFF	TGTGCCAGCAGTTACCCCGAGGAGCAGTTCTTC	NA	NA	TRBV6-6	TRBJ2-1
CASSFGSSTYEQYF	TGTGCCAGCAGCTTCGGATCCTCCACCTACGAGCAGTACTTC	NA	few	TRBV7-9	TRBJ2-7
CASSLDGAASGRAYNEQFF	TGTGCCAGCAGCCTGGATGGTGCCGCTAGCGGGAGGGCCTACAATGAGCAGTTCTTC	TRBD2	NA	TRBV9	TRBJ2-1
CASSYLIRDRGRVNTEAFF	TGTGCTAGCAGCTATCTCATCCGGGACAGGGGGCGTGTGAACACTGAAGCTTTCTTT	TRBD1	few	TRBV7-7	TRBJ1-1
CASSLLASGANVLTF	TGTGCCAGCAGTTTATTGGCCTCTGGGGCCAACGTCCTGACTTTC	NA	NA	TRBV27	TRBJ2-6
CASSLGGGYIYEQYF	TGTGCCAGCAGCTTGGGCGGCGGATATATCTACGAGCAGTACTTC	NA	few	TRBV5-6	TRBJ2-7
CASSPGGTGGSEAFF	TGTGCCAGCAGTCCAGGGGGGACAGGGGGCTCTGAAGCTTTCTTT	TRBD1	few	TRBV28	TRBJ1-1
CASSESGQPQHF	TGTGCCAGCAGTGAAAGCGGTCAGCCCCAGCATTTT	NA	few	TRBV25-1	TRBJ1-5
CSVDSARVRNEQFF	TGCAGCGTTGACTCTGCCAGGGTTCGCAATGAGCAGTTCTTC	NA	many	TRBV29-1	TRBJ2-1
CSVRDGNTYEQYF	TGCAGCGTACGGGATGGCAACACCTACGAGCAGTACTTC	NA	NA	TRBV29-1	TRBJ2-7
CASSDLNEQFF	TGTGCCAGCAGTGATCTCAATGAGCAGTTCTTC	NA	few	TRBV6-1	TRBJ2-1
CASSPIAEDTEAFF	TGTGCCAGCAGCCCGATAGCTGAGGACACTGAAGCTTTCTTT	NA	NA	TRBV11-3	TRBJ1-1
CASSKSGLAGAYEQYF	TGTGCCAGCAGCAAATCGGGACTAGCGGGGGCCTACGAGCAGTACTTC	TRBD2	NA	TRBV12-3/TRBV12-4	TRBJ2-7
CASSVWDSLNTEAFF	TGTGCCAGCAGCGTATGGGACAGTCTGAACACTGAAGCTTTCTTT	TRBD1	few	TRBV9	TRBJ1-1
CASSRSGQGGNQPQHF	TGCGCCAGCAGCCGGAGTGGACAGGGTGGCAATCAGCCCCAGCATTTT	TRBD1	few	TRBV4-1	TRBJ1-5
CASSAFHEQYF	TGTGCCAGCAGTGCATTCCACGAGCAGTACTTC	NA	NA	TRBV12-3/TRBV12-4	TRBJ2-7
CASSLAQGRIDQPQHF	TGTGCCAGCAGCTTAGCTCAGGGGCGGATTGATCAGCCCCAGCATTTT	NA	few	TRBV7-6	TRBJ1-5
CASSLDEPSGGPTGELFF	TGCGCCAGCAGCTTGGACGAGCCTAGCGGGGGCCCCACCGGGGAGCTGTTTTTT	TRBD2	few	TRBV5-1	TRBJ2-2
CASSPEGLPSYNEQFF	TGTGCCAGCAGCCCCGAGGGGCTACCCTCCTACAATGAGCAGTTCTTC	NA	NA	TRBV3-1	TRBJ2-1
CSALGNREQYF	TGCAGTGCACTGGGGAATCGCGAGCAGTACTTC	NA	few	TRBV20-1	TRBJ2-7
CASSSDLSYEQYF	TGTGCCAGCAGTTCGGATCTATCGTACGAGCAGTACTTC	NA	NA	TRBV12-3/TRBV12-4	TRBJ2-7
CASSQDWADEAFF	TGTGCCAGCAGCCAAGATTGGGCCGATGAAGCTTTCTTT	NA	NA	TRBV4-2	TRBJ1-1
CAWSAEQTDAAFSGNTIYF	TGTGCCTGGAGCGCCGAACAGACGGATGCTGCTTTCTCTGGAAACACCATATATTTT	NA	few	TRBV30	TRBJ1-3
CSAREGGLSHEQYF	TGCAGTGCTAGAGAGGGGGGGCTGTCCCACGAGCAGTACTTC	NA	NA	TRBV20-1	TRBJ2-7
CSVECLGTDGNTIYF	TGCAGCGTTGAGTGCCTGGGAACGGATGGAAACACCATATATTTT	NA	few	TRBV29-1	TRBJ1-3
CATRGAGRNEQFF	TGTGCCACCAGGGGAGCAGGGAGGAATGAGCAGTTCTTC	NA	few	TRBV24-1	TRBJ2-1
CASSPTSGGAIEQYF	TGTGCCAGCAGCCCCACTAGCGGGGGGGCTATCGAGCAGTACTTC	TRBD2	NA	TRBV7-3	TRBJ2-7
CSARGTRDTSYEQYF	TGCAGTGCTAGAGGGACCCGGGACACCTCCTACGAGCAGTACTTC	NA	NA	TRBV20-1	TRBJ2-7
CASSPHGGSDTEAFF	TGTGCCAGCAGCCCCCATGGGGGGTCGGACACTGAAGCTTTCTTT	NA	NA	TRBV7-3	TRBJ1-1
CSASVGPNTEAFF	TGCAGTGCTAGTGTAGGCCCGAACACTGAAGCTTTCTTT	NA	NA	TRBV20-1	TRBJ1-1
CASSLLRGHETQYF	TGTGCCAGCAGCTTACTCCGGGGCCACGAGACCCAGTACTTC	NA	NA	TRBV7-9	TRBJ2-5
CSASSGLAGTYTDTQYF	TGCAGTGCTAGTAGCGGACTAGCGGGGACCTACACAGATACGCAGTATTTT	TRBD2	few	TRBV20-1	TRBJ2-3
CSVELAGWSYNEQFF	TGCAGCGTTGAATTAGCGGGGTGGTCCTACAATGAGCAGTTCTTC	TRBD2	few	TRBV29-1	TRBJ2-1
CASRAGQYYEQYF	TGCGCCAGCAGGGCGGGACAGTACTACGAGCAGTACTTC	NA	NA	TRBV5-1	TRBJ2-7
CASSFSGGVSDTQYF	TGTGCCAGCAGCTTTAGCGGTGGGGTTTCAGATACGCAGTATTTT	NA	NA	TRBV11-2	TRBJ2-3
CASSLRTPGNEQFF	TGTGCCAGCAGTTTACGGACCCCAGGGAATGAGCAGTTCTTC	NA	NA	TRBV12-3/TRBV12-4	TRBJ2-1
CASRTSGGYEQYF	TGTGCCAGCAGGACTAGCGGGGGTTACGAGCAGTACTTC	TRBD2	NA	TRBV12-3/TRBV12-4	TRBJ2-7
CASSQDGQGNTEAFF	TGTGCCAGCAGCCAAGACGGACAGGGGAACACTGAAGCTTTCTTT	TRBD1	many	TRBV4-2	TRBJ1-1